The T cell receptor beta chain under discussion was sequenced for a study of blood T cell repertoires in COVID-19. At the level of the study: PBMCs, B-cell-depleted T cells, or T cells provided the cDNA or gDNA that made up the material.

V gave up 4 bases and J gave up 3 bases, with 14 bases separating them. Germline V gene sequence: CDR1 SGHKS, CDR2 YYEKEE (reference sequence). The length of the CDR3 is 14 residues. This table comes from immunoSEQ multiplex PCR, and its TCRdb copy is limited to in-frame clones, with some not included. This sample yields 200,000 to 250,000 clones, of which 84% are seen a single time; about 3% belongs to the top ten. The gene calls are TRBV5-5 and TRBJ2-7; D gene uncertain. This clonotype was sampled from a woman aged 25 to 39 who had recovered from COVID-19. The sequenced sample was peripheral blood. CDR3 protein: CASSPTIAIYEQYF. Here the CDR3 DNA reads TGTGCCAGCAGCCCTACGATAGCAATCTACGAGCAGTACTTC.